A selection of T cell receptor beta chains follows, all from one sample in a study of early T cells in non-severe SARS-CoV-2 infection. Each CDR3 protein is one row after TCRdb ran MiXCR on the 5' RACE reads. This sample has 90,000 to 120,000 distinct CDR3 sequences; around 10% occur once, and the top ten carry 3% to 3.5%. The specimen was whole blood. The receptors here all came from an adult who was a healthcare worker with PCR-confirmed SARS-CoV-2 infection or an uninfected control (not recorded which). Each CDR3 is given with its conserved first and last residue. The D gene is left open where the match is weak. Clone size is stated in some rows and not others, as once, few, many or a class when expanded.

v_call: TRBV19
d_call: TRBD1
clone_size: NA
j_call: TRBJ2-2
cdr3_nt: TGTGCCAGTAGTATTAAGGGGGCTCTGAACACCGGGGAGCTGTTTTTT
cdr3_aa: CASSIKGALNTGELFF

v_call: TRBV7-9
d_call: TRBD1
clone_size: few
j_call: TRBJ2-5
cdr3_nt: TGTGCCAGCAGCTTGGCGACAGGGGGAGGGCAAGAGACCCAGTACTTC
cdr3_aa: CASSLATGGGQETQYF

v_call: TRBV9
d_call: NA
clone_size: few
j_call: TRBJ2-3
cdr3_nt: TGTGCCAGCAGCGTAGGACCGACCACAGATACGCAGTATTTT
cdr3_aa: CASSVGPTTDTQYF

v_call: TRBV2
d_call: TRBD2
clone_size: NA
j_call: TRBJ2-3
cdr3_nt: TGTGCCAGCTCCGGACTAGCGTCTAGCACAGATACGCAGTATTTT
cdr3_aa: CASSGLASSTDTQYF

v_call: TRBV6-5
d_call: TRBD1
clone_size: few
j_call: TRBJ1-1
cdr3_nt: TGTGCCAGCAGTTACTGGGGACAGGGGAACACTGAAGCTTTCTTT
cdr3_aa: CASSYWGQGNTEAFF

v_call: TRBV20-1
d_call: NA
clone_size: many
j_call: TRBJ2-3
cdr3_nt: TGCAGTGCTAGAGGGGGGTCGGGAGATACGCAGTATTTT
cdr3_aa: CSARGGSGDTQYF

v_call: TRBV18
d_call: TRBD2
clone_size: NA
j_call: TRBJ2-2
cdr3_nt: TGTGCCAGCTCACCTAAAACGGGACTAGGAGGCACCGGGGAGCTGTTTTTT
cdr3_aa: CASSPKTGLGGTGELFF

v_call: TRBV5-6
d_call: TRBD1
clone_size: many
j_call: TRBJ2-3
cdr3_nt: TGTGCCAGCAGCCCTGGGGGACAGGGGGCAAAAGATACGCAGTATTTT
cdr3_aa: CASSPGGQGAKDTQYF

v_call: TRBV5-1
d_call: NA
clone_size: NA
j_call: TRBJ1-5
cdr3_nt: TGCGCCAGCAGCCCGATGGGAGAGCAGCCCCAGCATTTT
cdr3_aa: CASSPMGEQPQHF

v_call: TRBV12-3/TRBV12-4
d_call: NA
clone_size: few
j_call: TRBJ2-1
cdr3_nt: TGTGCCAGCAGGCGAGGGGGAGGGAGGAATGAGCAGTTCTTC
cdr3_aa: CASRRGGGRNEQFF

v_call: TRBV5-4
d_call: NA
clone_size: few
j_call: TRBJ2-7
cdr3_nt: TGTGCCAGCAGCCCTGGACTACTAAGCTCCTACGAGCAGTACTTC
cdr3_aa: CASSPGLLSSYEQYF

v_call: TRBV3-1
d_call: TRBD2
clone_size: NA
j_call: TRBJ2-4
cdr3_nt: TGTGCCAGCCGAGGGCGGGAGTTTTCCAAAAACATTCAGTACTTC
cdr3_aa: CASRGREFSKNIQYF

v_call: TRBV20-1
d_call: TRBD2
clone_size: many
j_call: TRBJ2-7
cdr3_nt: TGCAGTGCTCGTGGAGGGCGGGAGGAGCGCGAGCAGTACTTC
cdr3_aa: CSARGGREEREQYF

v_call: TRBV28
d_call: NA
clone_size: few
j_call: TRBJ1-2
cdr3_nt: TGTGCCAGCAGTCCTCCTAGGCGGGACACCGGGAGCTACACCTTC
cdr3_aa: CASSPPRRDTGSYTF

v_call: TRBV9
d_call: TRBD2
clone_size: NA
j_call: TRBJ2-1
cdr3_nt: TGTGCCAGCAGCGTAGCGGGGCGGGAGATCGACAATGAGCAGTTCTTC
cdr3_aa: CASSVAGREIDNEQFF

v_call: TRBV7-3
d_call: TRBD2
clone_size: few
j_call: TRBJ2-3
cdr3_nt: TGTGCCAGCAGCCATAGCGGGGCCACAGATACGCAGTATTTT
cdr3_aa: CASSHSGATDTQYF

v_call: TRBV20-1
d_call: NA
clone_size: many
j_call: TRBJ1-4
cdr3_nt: TGCAGTGCTACCGGGAACGACGCAACTAATGAAAAACTGTTTTTT
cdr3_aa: CSATGNDATNEKLFF

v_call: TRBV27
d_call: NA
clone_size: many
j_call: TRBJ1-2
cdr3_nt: TGTGCCAGCAGTTTGAAGGGGCCCTACAACTATGGCTACACCTTC
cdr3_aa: CASSLKGPYNYGYTF

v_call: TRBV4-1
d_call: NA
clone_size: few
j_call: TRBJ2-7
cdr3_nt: TGCGCCAGCAGCCAAACGCGGTCGAGAACCTACGAGCAGTACTTC
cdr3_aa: CASSQTRSRTYEQYF

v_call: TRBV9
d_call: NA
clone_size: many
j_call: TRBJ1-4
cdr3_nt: TGTGCCAGCAGCCGAGAAGGTACAATAAATGAAAAACTGTTTTTT
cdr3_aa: CASSREGTINEKLFF

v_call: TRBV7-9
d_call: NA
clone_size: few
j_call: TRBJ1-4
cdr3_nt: TGTGCCAGCAGCTTAGTGGCAGGAACAAGTACGGATGAAAAACTGTTTTTT
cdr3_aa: CASSLVAGTSTDEKLFF

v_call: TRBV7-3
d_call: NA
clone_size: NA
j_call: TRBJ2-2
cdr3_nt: TGTGCCAGCAGCTTATCCGGGGCCGGGGAGCTGTTTTTT
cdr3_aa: CASSLSGAGELFF

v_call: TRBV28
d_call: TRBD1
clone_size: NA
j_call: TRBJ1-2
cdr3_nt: TGTGCCAGCGGTTTAGGGACAGGGCTCACCGACTATGGCTACACCTTC
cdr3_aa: CASGLGTGLTDYGYTF

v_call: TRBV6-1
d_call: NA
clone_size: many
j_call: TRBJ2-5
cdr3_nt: TGTGCCAGCAGTGATTACGGGAGATCAGAGACCCAGTACTTC
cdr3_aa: CASSDYGRSETQYF

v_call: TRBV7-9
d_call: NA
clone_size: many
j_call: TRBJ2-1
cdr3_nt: TGTGCCAGCAGCTTGGGCCTCCACAATGAGCAGTTCTTC
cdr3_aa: CASSLGLHNEQFF

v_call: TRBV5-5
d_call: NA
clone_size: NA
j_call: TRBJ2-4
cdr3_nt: TGTGCCAGCAGCTTGGACGGGGGTCTGGCCAAAAACATTCAGTACTTC
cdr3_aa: CASSLDGGLAKNIQYF

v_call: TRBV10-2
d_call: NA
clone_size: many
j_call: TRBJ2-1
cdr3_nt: TGCGCCAGCAGTGACAGACTACCTGACAATGAGCAGTTCTTC
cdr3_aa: CASSDRLPDNEQFF

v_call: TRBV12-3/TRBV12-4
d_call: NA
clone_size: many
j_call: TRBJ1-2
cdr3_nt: TGTGCCAGCAGTCTCCGCGAGGTCCGCTATGGCTACACCTTC
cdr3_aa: CASSLREVRYGYTF

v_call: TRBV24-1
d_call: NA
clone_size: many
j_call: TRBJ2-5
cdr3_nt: TGTGCCACCAGTGCCGGCGGCAACCAAGAGACCCAGTACTTC
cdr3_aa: CATSAGGNQETQYF

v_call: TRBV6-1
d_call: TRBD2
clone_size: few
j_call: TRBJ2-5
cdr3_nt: TGTGCCAGTAGCGGGGGGTCCCAAGAGACCCAGTACTTC
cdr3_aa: CASSGGSQETQYF

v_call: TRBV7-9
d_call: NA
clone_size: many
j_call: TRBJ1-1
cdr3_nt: TGTGCCAGCAGCTTAGGGCGGGGAACAGACACTGAAGCTTTCTTT
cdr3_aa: CASSLGRGTDTEAFF

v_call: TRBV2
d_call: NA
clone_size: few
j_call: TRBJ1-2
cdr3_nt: TGTGCCAGCAGTGAAGAAGTGGGTCGGTTCTATGGCTACACCTTC
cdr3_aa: CASSEEVGRFYGYTF

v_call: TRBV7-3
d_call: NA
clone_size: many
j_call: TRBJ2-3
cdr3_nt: TGTGCCAGCAGCCGTGACATGGACGGCACAGATACGCAGTATTTT
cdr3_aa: CASSRDMDGTDTQYF

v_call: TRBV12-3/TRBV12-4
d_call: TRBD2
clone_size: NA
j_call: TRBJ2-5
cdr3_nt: TGTGCCTCAAGCGGGGGGGAAGAGACCCAGTACTTC
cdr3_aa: CASSGGEETQYF

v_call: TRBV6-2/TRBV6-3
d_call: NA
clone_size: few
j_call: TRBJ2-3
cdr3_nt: TGTGCCAGCAGAACAGGGTTTGGGATCACCACAGATACGCAGTATTTT
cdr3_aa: CASRTGFGITTDTQYF

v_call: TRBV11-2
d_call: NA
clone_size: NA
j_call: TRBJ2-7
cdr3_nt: TGTGCCAGCAGCTTAGCGGCCCGACAGTACTTC
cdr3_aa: CASSLAARQYF

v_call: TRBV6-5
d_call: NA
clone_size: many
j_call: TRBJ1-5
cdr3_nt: TGTGCCAGCAGGGCCCCCGGGGGCCCCAATCAGCCCCAGCATTTT
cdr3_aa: CASRAPGGPNQPQHF

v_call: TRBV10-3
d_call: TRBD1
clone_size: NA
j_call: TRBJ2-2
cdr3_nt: TGTGCCATCACCCCTGGGCGACAGGGGGCCACCGGGGAGCTGTTTTTT
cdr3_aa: CAITPGRQGATGELFF

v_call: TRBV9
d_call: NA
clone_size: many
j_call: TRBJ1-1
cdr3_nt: TGTGCCAGCGGGGGAGGAGGGGCTGAAGCTTTCTTT
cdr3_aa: CASGGGGAEAFF

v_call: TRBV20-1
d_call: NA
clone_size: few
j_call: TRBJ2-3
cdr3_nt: TGCAGTGCTAGACTTCATATCACAGATACGCAGTATTTT
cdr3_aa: CSARLHITDTQYF

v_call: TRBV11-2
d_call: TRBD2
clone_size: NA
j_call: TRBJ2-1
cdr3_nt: TGTGCCAGCAGCTTAGGTGTAGCGGGGGGTGAGCAGTTCTTC
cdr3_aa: CASSLGVAGGEQFF

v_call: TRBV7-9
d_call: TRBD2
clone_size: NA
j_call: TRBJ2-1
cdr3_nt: TGTGCCAGCAGCTTATTTTTGTTGACTAGCGGGTACCTCAATGAGCAGTTCTTC
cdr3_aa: CASSLFLLTSGYLNEQFF

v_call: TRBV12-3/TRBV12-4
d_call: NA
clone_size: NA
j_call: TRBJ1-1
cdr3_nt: TGTGCCAGCAGTTTACAACAGGGAACGACTGAAGCTTTCTTT
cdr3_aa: CASSLQQGTTEAFF

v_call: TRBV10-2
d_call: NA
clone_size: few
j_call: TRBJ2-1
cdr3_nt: TGCGCCAGCAGTGAGAGGTCCTCCTCCTACAATGAGCAGTTCTTC
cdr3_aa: CASSERSSSYNEQFF

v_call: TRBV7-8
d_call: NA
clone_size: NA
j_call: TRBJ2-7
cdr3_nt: TGTGCCAGCAGCTTACAGGTTGGAGTAAACGAGCAGTACTTC
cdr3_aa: CASSLQVGVNEQYF

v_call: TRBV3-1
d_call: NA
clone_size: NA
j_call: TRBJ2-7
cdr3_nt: TGTGCCAGCAGCCAAACGGGAATGGGGGCCAACGAGCAGTACTTC
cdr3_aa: CASSQTGMGANEQYF

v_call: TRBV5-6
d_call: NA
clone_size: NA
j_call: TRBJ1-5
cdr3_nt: TGTGCCAGCAGCTCGTTTTTGTCTCAGCCCCAGCATTTT
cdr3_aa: CASSSFLSQPQHF

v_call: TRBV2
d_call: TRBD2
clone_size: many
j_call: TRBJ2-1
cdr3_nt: TGTGCCAGCAGCCATAGACTAGCGGGAGGTTCCTACAATGAGCAGTTCTTC
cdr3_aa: CASSHRLAGGSYNEQFF

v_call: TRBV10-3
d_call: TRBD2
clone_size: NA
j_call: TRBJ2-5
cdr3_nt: TGTGCCATCAGTGTCCGACTAGCGGAAGAGACCCAGTACTTC
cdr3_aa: CAISVRLAEETQYF

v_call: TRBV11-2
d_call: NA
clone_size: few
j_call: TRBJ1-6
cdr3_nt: TGTGCCAGCAGCTTAAAGGCCGCCCAAAACTATAATTCACCCCTCCACTTT
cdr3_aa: CASSLKAAQNYNSPLHF

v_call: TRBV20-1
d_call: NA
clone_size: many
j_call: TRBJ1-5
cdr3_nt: TGCAGTGCCGTCGCCCGGGGCCGGGGTAATCAGCCCCAGCATTTT
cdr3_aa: CSAVARGRGNQPQHF

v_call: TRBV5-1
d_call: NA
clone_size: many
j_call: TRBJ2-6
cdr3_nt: TGCGCCAGCAGCTTGGATGGGGCCAACGTCCTGACTTTC
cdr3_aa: CASSLDGANVLTF

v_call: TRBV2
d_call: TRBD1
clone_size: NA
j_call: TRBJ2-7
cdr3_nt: TGTGCCAGCAGCTTTGGGACAGATTTCTCCTACGAACAGTACTTC
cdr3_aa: CASSFGTDFSYEQYF

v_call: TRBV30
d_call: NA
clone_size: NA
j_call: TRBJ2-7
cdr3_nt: TGTGCCTTCCGGGACGGACCCTACGAGCAGTACTTC
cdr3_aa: CAFRDGPYEQYF

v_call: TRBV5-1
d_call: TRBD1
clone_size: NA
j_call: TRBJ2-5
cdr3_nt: TGCGCCAGCAGCTTGGCGATAGGGGGCGCAGAGACCCAGTACTTC
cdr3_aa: CASSLAIGGAETQYF